A selection of T cell receptor beta chains follows, all from one sample in a study of blood T cell repertoires in COVID-19. Only in-frame clones appear in the TCRdb table, and some are missing; sequencing was by immunoSEQ multiplex PCR. The top ten hold about 16% of the sample, which has 50,000 to 65,000 clones, approximately 84% seen once. Sequencing input: peripheral blood. The source of these receptors is a man aged 55 to 70 with COVID-19, enrolled during active disease. CDR3s include the opening cysteine and the closing phenylalanine or tryptophan. Fields, in order: J gene, V gene, D gene, clone size, CDR3 protein, CDR3 DNA. D genes are given only for firm matches. The listing skips clone size in some rows; elsewhere it reads once, few, many or a size class.

TRBJ1-4 | TRBV6-1 | - | few | CASSDYGGAGEKLFF | TGTGCCAGCAGTGATTACGGGGGGGCAGGGGAAAAACTGTTTTTT
TRBJ1-1 | TRBV11-2 | - | - | CASSFLGTPTEAFF | TGTGCCAGCAGCTTCCTTGGGACTCCCACTGAAGCTTTCTTT
TRBJ1-1 | TRBV28 | TRBD1 | - | CASSQLQGAVGTEAFF | TGTGCCAGCAGCCAACTTCAGGGGGCTGTTGGGACTGAAGCTTTCTTT
TRBJ2-1 | TRBV30 | TRBD1 | few | CAWAQGSSPYNEQFF | TGTGCCTGGGCACAGGGGTCTAGCCCTTACAATGAGCAGTTCTTC
TRBJ2-3 | TRBV4-2 | TRBD2 | - | CASSQESGMAGGQDTQYF | TGTGCCAGCAGCCAAGAAAGCGGTATGGCGGGGGGGCAAGATACGCAGTATTTT
TRBJ1-4 | TRBV29-1 | TRBD1 | - | CSVFDRDSTNEKLFF | TGCAGCGTATTTGACAGGGATTCAACTAATGAAAAACTGTTTTTT
TRBJ2-3 | TRBV9 | - | - | CASSVVSGSDSFGTQYF | TGTGCCAGCAGCGTAGTATCAGGTTCGGATAGTTTTGGTACGCAGTATTTT
TRBJ1-1 | TRBV7-9 | - | - | CASSELDGGEAFF | TGTGCCAGCAGCGAGTTGGACGGAGGAGAAGCTTTCTTT
TRBJ1-2 | TRBV12-3/TRBV12-4 | - | - | CASTRTGSGYTF | TGTGCCAGCACCCGGACTGGTTCGGGCTACACCTTC
TRBJ1-5 | TRBV5-6 | - | - | CASSFSNQPQHF | TGTGCCAGCAGCTTCAGTAACCAGCCCCAGCATTTT
TRBJ2-1 | TRBV5-4 | - | - | CASSQPGSYNEQFF | TGTGCCAGCAGCCAGCCGGGCTCCTACAATGAGCAGTTCTTC
TRBJ1-1 | TRBV6-6 | - | - | CASIEMVEDTEAFF | TGTGCCAGCATAGAGATGGTGGAGGATACTGAAGCTTTCTTT
TRBJ1-4 | TRBV5-5 | - | - | CASRNAGVLMALWEKLFF | TGTGCCAGCAGAAATGCAGGGGTACTTATGGCCTTATGGGAAAAACTGTTTTTT
TRBJ1-2 | TRBV19 | TRBD1 | - | CASSPGGVDYGYTF | TGTGCCAGTAGCCCAGGGGGCGTAGACTATGGCTACACCTTC
TRBJ2-2 | TRBV2 | TRBD2 | - | CASSYTGGTTGELFF | TGTGCCAGCAGTTATACCGGGGGGACCACCGGGGAGCTGTTTTTT
TRBJ1-5 | TRBV11-2 | - | - | CASSLDGGGLQPQHF | TGTGCCAGCAGCTTAGATGGCGGGGGGCTCCAGCCCCAGCATTTT
TRBJ1-1 | TRBV12-3/TRBV12-4 | - | - | CASSFQENTEAFF | TGTGCCAGCAGTTTCCAGGAGAACACTGAAGCTTTCTTT
TRBJ2-7 | TRBV9 | TRBD2 | - | CASSLPGTSGDEQYF | TGTGCCAGCAGCCTACCCGGGACTAGTGGCGACGAGCAGTACTTC
TRBJ2-1 | TRBV7-2 | TRBD1 | - | CASSSAGGSYNEQFF | TGTGCCAGCAGCTCCGCAGGGGGCTCCTACAATGAGCAGTTCTTC
TRBJ2-1 | TRBV5-1 | - | - | CASSLGSDLSYNEQFF | TGCGCCAGCAGCTTGGGGAGCGACCTCTCCTACAATGAGCAGTTCTTC
TRBJ2-7 | TRBV11-2 | - | - | CASSLGIGDGYEQYF | TGTGCCAGCAGCTTAGGAATAGGGGATGGCTACGAGCAGTACTTC
TRBJ1-4 | TRBV29-1 | TRBD1 | - | CSVEGQREKLFF | TGCAGCGTTGAGGGACAGCGGGAAAAACTGTTTTTT
TRBJ1-3 | TRBV6-5 | - | - | CASRNSVNGNTIYF | TGTGCCAGCAGAAACTCGGTTAACGGAAACACCATATATTTT
TRBJ2-2 | TRBV11-2 | TRBD2 | - | CASSPSVGLAATGELFF | TGTGCCAGCAGCCCGAGTGTGGGACTAGCGGCCACCGGGGAGCTGTTTTTT
TRBJ1-4 | TRBV6-5 | TRBD1 | - | CASSYGRDRGREKLFF | TGTGCCAGCAGTTACGGCCGGGACAGGGGTCGCGAAAAACTGTTTTTT
TRBJ1-1 | TRBV11-3 | - | - | CASSLGRGIAEAFF | TGTGCCAGCAGCCTGGGTCGGGGGATCGCTGAAGCTTTCTTT
TRBJ1-1 | TRBV24-1 | - | - | CATSGWYSTEAFF | TGTGCCACCAGTGGGTGGTATAGCACTGAAGCTTTCTTT
TRBJ2-3 | TRBV24-1 | - | - | CATSAPLDTDTQYF | TGTGCCACCAGTGCTCCACTAGACACAGATACGCAGTATTTT
TRBJ1-3 | TRBV7-2 | - | - | CASSRDRRSGNTIYF | TGTGCCAGCAGTCGCGACAGACGCTCTGGAAACACCATATATTTT
TRBJ1-1 | TRBV11-2 | TRBD1 | - | CASGRDRGTEAFF | TGTGCCAGCGGCCGGGACAGGGGCACTGAAGCTTTCTTT
TRBJ1-3 | TRBV15 | TRBD1 | - | CATRTGYSGNTIYF | TGTGCCACGCGGACAGGGTACTCTGGAAACACCATATATTTT
TRBJ2-1 | TRBV7-3 | TRBD2 | few | CASSLGGSAYNEQFF | TGTGCCAGCAGCTTAGGCGGGAGCGCCTACAATGAGCAGTTCTTC
TRBJ2-3 | TRBV10-3 | TRBD2 | - | CAISLNELAGIADTQYF | TGTGCCATCAGTCTCAATGAACTAGCGGGGATCGCAGATACGCAGTATTTT
TRBJ2-5 | TRBV18 | TRBD1 | - | CASSSQGVFETQYF | TGTGCCAGCTCATCACAGGGGGTTTTTGAGACCCAGTACTTC
TRBJ2-7 | TRBV11-1 | TRBD1 | - | CASSLFGRGLYEQYF | TGTGCCAGCAGCTTATTTGGCAGGGGGCTCTACGAGCAGTACTTC
TRBJ2-1 | TRBV10-1 | - | - | CASSPTFGEQFF | TGCGCCAGCAGTCCAACCTTCGGTGAGCAGTTCTTC
TRBJ2-7 | TRBV23-1 | - | few | CASTPPGGAREQYF | TGCGCCAGCACCCCCCCTGGGGGGGCGCGGGAGCAGTACTTC
TRBJ2-5 | TRBV6-5 | TRBD1 | - | CASSADRGSKTQYF | TGTGCCAGCAGCGCGGACAGGGGTTCGAAGACCCAGTACTTC
TRBJ2-1 | TRBV28 | TRBD2 | few | CASSPLAGSSYNEQFF | TGTGCCAGCAGTCCCCTAGCGGGGAGCTCCTACAATGAGCAGTTCTTC
TRBJ2-7 | TRBV3-1/TRBV3-2 | - | few | CASSLGGSGPYEQYF | TGTGCCAGCAGCCTCGGCGGTAGCGGTCCTTACGAGCAGTACTTC
TRBJ1-1 | TRBV10-1 | TRBD1 | - | CASSPTGANTEAFF | TGCGCCAGCAGTCCGACAGGGGCGAACACTGAAGCTTTCTTT
TRBJ2-7 | TRBV11-2 | - | once | CASSPLNRVGRYEQYF | TGTGCCAGCAGCCCACTTAATAGGGTAGGGAGATACGAGCAGTACTTC
TRBJ2-2 | TRBV18 | - | few | CASSPAGDDTGELFF | TGTGCCAGCTCACCAGCAGGGGACGACACCGGGGAGCTGTTTTTT
TRBJ2-7 | TRBV9 | - | - | CASSVVSGGDEQYF | TGTGCCAGCAGCGTAGTTTCCGGGGGTGACGAGCAGTACTTC
TRBJ2-3 | TRBV5-1 | - | - | CASREGPSTDTQYF | TGCGCCAGCAGGGAGGGGCCGAGCACAGATACGCAGTATTTT
TRBJ2-1 | TRBV9 | - | - | CASSAQGNSYNEQFF | TGTGCCAGCAGCGCTCAGGGTAACTCCTACAATGAGCAGTTCTTC
TRBJ1-1 | TRBV6-5 | TRBD1 | - | CASSMTGTDTEAFF | TGTGCCAGCAGTATGACAGGGACGGACACTGAAGCTTTCTTT
TRBJ2-7 | TRBV6-5 | - | - | CASKRQYEQYF | TGTGCCAGTAAGAGACAGTACGAGCAGTACTTC
TRBJ1-2 | TRBV2 | TRBD1 | - | CASSWDRAGYTF | TGTGCCAGCAGTTGGGACAGGGCTGGCTACACCTTC
TRBJ2-2 | TRBV18 | - | few | CASSQQETGELFF | TGTGCCAGCTCACAACAGGAGACCGGGGAGCTGTTTTTT
TRBJ2-1 | TRBV6-2/TRBV6-3 | TRBD2 | - | CASSPGLAGINEQFF | TGTGCCAGCAGCCCGGGACTAGCGGGGATAAATGAGCAGTTCTTC
TRBJ1-6 | TRBV30 | - | - | CAWSSQGPSPLHF | TGTGCCTGGAGTTCACAGGGCCCCTCACCCCTCCACTTT
TRBJ1-5 | TRBV15 | TRBD1 | - | CATSRADRISNQPQHF | TGTGCCACCAGCCGAGCGGACAGGATCAGCAATCAGCCCCAGCATTTT
TRBJ1-6 | TRBV6-5 | - | - | CASSYEGRGNSPLHF | TGTGCCAGCAGTTACGAGGGCAGGGGAAATTCACCCCTCCACTTT
TRBJ1-1 | TRBV5-1 | - | - | CASSLAGGADTEAFF | TGCGCCAGCAGCTTGGCGGGCGGGGCGGACACTGAAGCTTTCTTT
TRBJ2-5 | TRBV3-1/TRBV3-2 | - | - | CASSHGTQYF | TGTGCCAGCAGCCACGGGACCCAGTACTTC
TRBJ2-2 | TRBV28 | - | - | CASSAQGWGGELFF | TGTGCCAGCAGTGCTCAGGGATGGGGCGGGGAGCTGTTTTTT
TRBJ1-1 | TRBV4-1 | TRBD1 | many | CASSPTGGRGAFF | TGCGCCAGCAGCCCCACAGGGGGCAGGGGAGCTTTCTTT
TRBJ2-5 | TRBV5-1 | TRBD2 | - | CASSLGLAGAETQYF | TGCGCCAGCAGCCTGGGACTAGCGGGAGCAGAGACCCAGTACTTC
TRBJ2-5 | TRBV30 | TRBD1 | - | CAWRRTGAETQYF | TGTGCCTGGAGAAGGACAGGGGCAGAGACCCAGTACTTC